The clone carrying this TCR beta chain was found a few times. Its target is unknown. This record belongs to a study of blood T cells in healthy people across ages. The ends were cut back, 1 base at V and 1 base at J, with 7 bases in the middle. The CDR3 consists of 14 residues. Germline assignment: CDR1 SGHTA and CDR2 FQGNSA. Regarding the study as a whole: With age, beta diversity per million T cells declined roughly linearly, significantly by approximately 40. The CMV status of each donor remained undetermined, and this could have confounded shifts in expanded clonotypes.

A second PCR, run for roughly 7 to 11 cycles, used a sample-barcoded 5' primer plus a J-beta primer mix. Through a template-switch adaptor with 12 random nucleotides, each cDNA molecule received a tag. TCRdb recomputed calls from the 5' RACE reads with MiXCR, one row per CDR3 protein. The sample records roughly 1.5 million distinct CDR3 sequences, about 45% being singletons. The chain is built from TRBV7-2 and TRBJ1-2; D remains ambiguous. What was sequenced was blood. This clonotype originated in a woman between 18 and 29 years old in good health. In DNA form, the CDR3 reads TGTGCCAGCAGCTTAGATAGGTTTAACTATGGCTACACCTTC. It encodes CASSLDRFNYGYTF.